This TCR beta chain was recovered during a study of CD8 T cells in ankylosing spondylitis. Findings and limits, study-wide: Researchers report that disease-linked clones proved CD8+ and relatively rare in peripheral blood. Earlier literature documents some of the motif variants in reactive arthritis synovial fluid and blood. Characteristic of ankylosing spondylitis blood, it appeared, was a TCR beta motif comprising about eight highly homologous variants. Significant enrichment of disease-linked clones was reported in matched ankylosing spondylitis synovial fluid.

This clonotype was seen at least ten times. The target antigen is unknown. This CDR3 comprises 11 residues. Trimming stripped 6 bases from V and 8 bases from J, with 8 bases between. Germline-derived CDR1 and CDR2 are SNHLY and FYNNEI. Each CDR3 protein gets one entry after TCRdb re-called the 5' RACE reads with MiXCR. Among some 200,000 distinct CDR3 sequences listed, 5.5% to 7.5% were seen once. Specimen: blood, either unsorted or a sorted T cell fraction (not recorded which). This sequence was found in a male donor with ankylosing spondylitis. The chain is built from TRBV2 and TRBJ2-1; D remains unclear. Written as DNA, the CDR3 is TGTGCCAGCAGAGTGGCCCATGAGCAGTTCTTC. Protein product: CASRVAHEQFF.